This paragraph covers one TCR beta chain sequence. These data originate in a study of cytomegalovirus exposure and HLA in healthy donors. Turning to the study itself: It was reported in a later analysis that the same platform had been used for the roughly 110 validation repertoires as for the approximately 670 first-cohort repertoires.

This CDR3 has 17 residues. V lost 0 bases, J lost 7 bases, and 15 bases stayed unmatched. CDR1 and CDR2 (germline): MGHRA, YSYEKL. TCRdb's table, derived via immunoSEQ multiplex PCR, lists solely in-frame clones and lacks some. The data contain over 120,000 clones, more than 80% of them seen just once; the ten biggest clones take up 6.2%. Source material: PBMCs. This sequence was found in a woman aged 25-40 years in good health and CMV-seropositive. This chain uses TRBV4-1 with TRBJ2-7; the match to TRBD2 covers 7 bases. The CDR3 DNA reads TGCGCCAGCAGCCAAGATGTGGGGCGACTAGCCCCGGGGGAGCAGTACTTC. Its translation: CASSQDVGRLAPGEQYF.